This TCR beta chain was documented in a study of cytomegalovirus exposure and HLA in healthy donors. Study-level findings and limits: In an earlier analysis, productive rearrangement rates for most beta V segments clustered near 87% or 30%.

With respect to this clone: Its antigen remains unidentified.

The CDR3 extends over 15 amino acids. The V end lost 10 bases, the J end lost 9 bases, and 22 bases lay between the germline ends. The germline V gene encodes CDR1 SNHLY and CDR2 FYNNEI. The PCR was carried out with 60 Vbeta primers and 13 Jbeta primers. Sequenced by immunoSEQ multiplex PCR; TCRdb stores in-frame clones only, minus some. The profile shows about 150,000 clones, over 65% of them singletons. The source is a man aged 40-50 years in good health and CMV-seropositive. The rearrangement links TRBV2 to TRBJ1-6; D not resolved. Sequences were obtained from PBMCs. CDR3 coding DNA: TGTGCCACCATTCCTCTCGAGGACGGGAGTTCACCCCTCCACTTT. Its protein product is CATIPLEDGSSPLHF.